This T cell receptor (beta chain) comes out of a study of OX40 agonist ivuxolimab in advanced cancers. At the level of the study: As their treatment, patients were administered ivuxolimab, an agonistic anti-OX40 (CD134) antibody. The diagnoses of dose-escalation patients were hepatocellular carcinoma, melanoma, renal cell or head and neck cancer.

The V gene lost 4 bases and the J gene lost 3 bases, with 19 bases spanning the gap. Germline CDR1 and CDR2: SGHKS and YYEKEE (reference sequence). This CDR3 contains 16 residues. Blood samples were obtained at baseline, cycle 4 day 1, and cycle 7 day 1. Repertoires were generated with immunoSEQ multiplex PCR, while TCRdb's copy carries only in-frame clones and drops some. The sample has about 75,000 clones; 86% are singletons. The clonotype was recovered from an adult with an advanced solid tumor such as melanoma, head and neck, liver or kidney cancer. J is TRBJ1-2 and V is TRBV5-5, with D possibly matching TRBD1 (5 bases). The sequenced sample was CD4+ or CD8+ T cells sorted from blood, obtained in a trial of the OX40 agonist ivuxolimab. The CDR3 nucleotides read TGTGCCAGCAGCCAAGAGGTCAGGGATCAATACTATGGCTACACCTTC. Its protein product is CASSQEVRDQYYGYTF. The full variable domain, its missing parts supplied by reference TRBV5-5 and TRBJ1-2, is DAGVTQSPTHLIKTRGQQVTLRCSPISGHKSVSWYQQVLGQGPQFIFQYYEKEERGRGNFPDRFSARQFPNYSSELNVNALLLGDSALYLCASSQEVRDQYYGYTFGSGTRLTVV.